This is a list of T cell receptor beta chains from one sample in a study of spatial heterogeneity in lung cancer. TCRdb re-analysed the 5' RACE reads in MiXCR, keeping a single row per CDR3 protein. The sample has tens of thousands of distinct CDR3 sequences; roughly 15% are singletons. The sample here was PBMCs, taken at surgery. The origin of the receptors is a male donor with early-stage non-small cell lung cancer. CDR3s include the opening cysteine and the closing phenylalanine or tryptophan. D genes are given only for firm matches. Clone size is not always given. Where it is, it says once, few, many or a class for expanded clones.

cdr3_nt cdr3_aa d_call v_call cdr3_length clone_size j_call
TGTGCCAGCAGTTCAGGGGGTGCCCTGGGCTACACCTTC CASSSGGALGYTF TRBD1 TRBV7-2 13 many TRBJ1-2
TGCGCCAGCAGCCCGTACGACAGGGGGCTAAGAGAGACCCAGTACTTC CASSPYDRGLRETQYF TRBD1 TRBV4-1 16 many TRBJ2-5
TGTGCCAGCCAACGGACAGGACAAGAGACCCAGTACTTC CASQRTGQETQYF TRBD1 TRBV2 13 few TRBJ2-5
TGTGCCAGCAGTTTAGGGCCGGTCGGTGAGCAGTTCTTC CASSLGPVGEQFF - TRBV12-3/TRBV12-4 13 - TRBJ2-1
TGTGCCAGCAGTTTACTGCAGGGTGTCTATGGCTACACCTTC CASSLLQGVYGYTF - TRBV28 14 many TRBJ1-2
TGTGCCAGCGAAGCGACAATTAAGGAGACCCAGTACTTC CASEATIKETQYF - TRBV2 13 few TRBJ2-5
TGCAGCGTTGAACTTGGGTCCTCCTACAATGAGCAGTTCTTC CSVELGSSYNEQFF - TRBV29-1 14 few TRBJ2-1
TGCGCCAGCAGCCAAGATTATGGGCTTACTAGGACACCCCTCCACTTT CASSQDYGLTRTPLHF - TRBV4-1 16 many TRBJ1-6
TGTGCCAGCAGCTTCGGGACGGTATACACAGATACGCAGTATTTT CASSFGTVYTDTQYF - TRBV5-4 15 - TRBJ2-3
TGCGCCAGCAGCTCCGGACTAGCGGTTAGACAAGAGACCCAGTACTTC CASSSGLAVRQETQYF TRBD2 TRBV5-1 16 - TRBJ2-5
TGTGCCAGCAGCGCCTTAACAGGGGCCACAGATACGCAGTATTTT CASSALTGATDTQYF TRBD1 TRBV9 15 few TRBJ2-3
TGTGCCAGTATAGACAGGGGAGCCTACAATGAGCAGTTCTTC CASIDRGAYNEQFF TRBD1 TRBV12-3/TRBV12-4 14 - TRBJ2-1
TGTGCCAGCAGCCGTCGAACACAGGACTCGTTTCGAAACACCATATATTTT CASSRRTQDSFRNTIYF - TRBV12-3/TRBV12-4 17 many TRBJ1-3
TGTGCCAGCAGTGAGACAGGGTCTAATTCACCCCTCCACTTT CASSETGSNSPLHF TRBD1 TRBV6-1 14 - TRBJ1-6
TGCGCCAGCAGCCAAGGGACTAGCGGGCAAGAGACCCAGTACTTC CASSQGTSGQETQYF TRBD2 TRBV4-1 15 few TRBJ2-5
TGTGCCAGCAGACCATGGGACTTGTACGAGCAGTACTTC CASRPWDLYEQYF - TRBV6-5 13 few TRBJ2-7
TGTGCCAGCAGCCGGAACCGGAATAGCAATCAGCCCCAGCATTTT CASSRNRNSNQPQHF - TRBV5-8 15 few TRBJ1-5